This TCR beta chain was obtained from a study of shared clonotypes between healthy human individuals. Study-wide background: A couple of female and a few male donors aged 18 to 49 were enrolled.

Per the authors' pipeline: With immunoSEQ giving junction-only sequences and no quality scores, filtering differed. Only in-frame clones appear in the TCRdb table, and some are missing; sequencing was by immunoSEQ multiplex PCR. V, J and clone size are taken as reported in that table, and D and trimming were inferred from the DNA itself. The sample has about 2.4 million clones; more than 85% are singletons. Healthy HIV-negative adults with no recent acute infections or vaccinations were recruited as donors. Germline CDR1 is SGHRS and CDR2 is YFSETQ. Losses at the gene ends were 2 bases for V and 5 bases for J; bases not matched to a gene: 6. The length of the CDR3 is 15 residues.

This TCR was recovered from a man in his late teens or twenties in good health. Some clones in this sample may be carry-over from other donors' samples. The genes are TRBV5-1 and TRBJ2-1, with TRBD2 matching over 8 bases. The sequencing sample was made of naive CD4+ T cells from PBMCs. Subset reported: CD45RA+ positively selected. As DNA, the CDR3 is TGCGCCAGCAGCTTCCAGAGCGGGAGTCACAATGAGCAGTTCTTC. Its translation: CASSFQSGSHNEQFF. The full variable domain, completed using reference TRBV5-1 and TRBJ2-1, is KAGVTQTPRYLIKTRGQQVTLSCSPISGHRSVSWYQQTPGQGLQFLFEYFSETQRNKGNFPGRFSGRQFSNSRSEMNVSTLELGDSALYLCASSFQSGSHNEQFFGPGTRLTVL.